This T cell receptor (beta chain) was obtained from a study of blood T cell repertoires in COVID-19. For the study at large: In each case, the material was cDNA or gDNA derived from T cells, B-cell-depleted T cells, or PBMCs.

The assay was immunoSEQ multiplex PCR, and TCRdb's table has in-frame clones only and misses some. Of approximately 240,000 clones listed, 65% to 80% are singletons. The CDR3 runs to 15 residues. Germline-derived CDR1 and CDR2 are MNHEY and SVGAGI. Trimming removed 5 bases from V and 4 bases from J; junction bases left unmatched: 5. The clonotype comes from a woman in her thirties or forties with active or convalescent COVID-19. The sequenced sample consisted of peripheral blood. The rearrangement uses TRBV6-5 and TRBJ1-2, with 12 bases matching TRBD1. CDR3: CASSTPGQGAYGYTF. CDR3 sequence (DNA): TGTGCCAGCAGTACACCGGGACAGGGGGCCTATGGCTACACCTTC.